This T cell receptor beta chain was sequenced in a study of Graves' ophthalmopathy and Graves' hyperthyroidism. Transcripts of RNA were the source for amplifying TCR beta CDR3 regions. First-round RT-PCR used HTBI primers; second-round multiplex PCR followed. TCRdb redid the calling of the multiplex PCR reads with MiXCR, one entry per CDR3 protein. Here the sample spans over 450,000 distinct CDR3 sequences, approximately 15% being singletons. Other autoimmune diseases, uncontrolled infections, pregnancy and lactation each led to patient exclusion. Study-wide findings and caveats: Detection in blood was also observed for most expanded thyroid clonotypes above 0.001 frequency.

This clonotype occurred many times. Its antigen is unknown. The CDR3 has 15 residues. V was trimmed by 5 bases and J by 0 bases, leaving 10 bases between them. Germline CDR1 MNHEY, CDR2 SMNVEV (reference sequence). The specimen sequenced was blood. This receptor was obtained from a woman aged 30 to 39 with Graves' ophthalmopathy. The chain uses TRBV27 and TRBJ2-2; maybe TRBD2 (5 bases). CDR3 coding DNA: TGTGCCAGCAGTCAGCGGTTCGCGAACACCGGGGAGCTGTTTTTT. Residues: CASSQRFANTGELFF.